These 5 T cell receptor beta chains originate from one sample sequenced in a study of long-term antiretroviral therapy in people with HIV. They ran version v3.0 of the immunoSEQ assay at survey level. Only in-frame clones appear in the TCRdb table, and some are missing; sequencing was by immunoSEQ multiplex PCR. Of 30,000 or so clones listed, around 83% are singletons. This sample comprised unsorted PBMCs, obtained 0.4 years after starting antiretroviral therapy. The receptors come from a man younger than 35 with HIV.

The rearrangement joins TRBV7-8 to TRBJ2-7; 9 nucleotides line up with TRBD2. The ends lost 4 bases at V and 0 bases at J; junction bases unmatched: 4. The CDR3 runs 15 residues. The germline V gene encodes CDR1 SGHVS and CDR2 FQNEAQ. The DNA of the CDR3 is TGTGCCAGCAGCTATAGCGGGGGAAGCTCCTACGAGCAGTACTTC. This codes for CASSYSGGSSYEQYF. Filled out from reference TRBV7-8 and TRBJ2-7, the complete variable domain reads GAGVSQSPRYKVAKRGQDVALRCDPISGHVSLFWYQQALGQGPEFLTYFQNEAQLDKSGLPSDRFFAERPEGSVSTLKIQRTQQEDSAVYLCASSYSGGSSYEQYFGPGTRLTVT.

The rearrangement uses TRBV7-8 and TRBJ2-1; the D call may be TRBD1 or TRBD2 (5 bases each). The CDR3 loop spans 17 amino acids. V was pared by 5 bases and J by 4 bases, with 21 bases between. CDR1 and CDR2 (germline): SGHVS, FQNEAQ. The CDR3 reads CASSLQGRGSPYNEQFF. CDR3 nucleotides: TGTGCCAGCAGCCTCCAGGGCCGGGGCAGTCCTTACAATGAGCAGTTCTTC.

The sample holds one count of this clone. The chain is built from TRBV9 and TRBJ2-5; the D is unclear. V was clipped by 7 bases and J by 2 bases, with 12 bases between them. CDR3 length: 13 amino acids. From germline, CDR1 is SGDLS and CDR2 YYNGEE. In DNA form, the CDR3 reads TGTGCCAGCTCCGGTGGCGCACAAGAGACCCAGTACTTC. This encodes CASSGGAQETQYF.

The chain combines TRBV19 with TRBJ1-5; D gene ambiguous. This CDR3 contains 15 residues. Trimming shortened V by 4 bases and J by 1 base, and 11 bases separated the two germline ends. Germline V gene data show CDR1 as LNHDA and CDR2 as SQIVND (reference sequence). The CDR3 coding sequence is TGTGCCAGTAGTAACCGGTTGGGGAGCAATCAGCCCCAGCATTTT. It translates to CASSNRLGSNQPQHF.

The chain carries TRBV7-2 and TRBJ2-7; 8 nucleotides match TRBD2. Germline V gene lookup returns CDR1 SGHTA and CDR2 FQGNSA. This CDR3 is built from 16 residues. The trim removed 3 bases at V and 1 base at J, leaving 8 bases unmatched. The CDR3 region is CASSFTTSGISYEQYF. The CDR3, as DNA: TGTGCCAGCAGCTTTACTACTAGCGGAATTTCCTACGAGCAGTACTTC.